This T cell receptor (beta chain) derives from a study of T cell repertoires in cytomegalovirus infection. The overall study: Shared public TCR beta signatures pointed to both CMV infection and a matching HLA type. Findings and limits, study-wide: CMV carriers with the relevant HLA were identified by cumulative public TCR beta family frequency. The ex vivo response was dominated by HLA-C-restricted CMV-specific TCR beta clonotypes.

The CDR3 is 16 residues long. V shed 0 bases and J shed 6 bases, with 18 bases lying between them. About this clonotype itself: As yet, its antigen is unknown.

In TCRdb, the reads were re-called with MiXCR into one record per CDR3 protein. This repertoire shows about 230,000 distinct CDR3 sequences, about 20% found once; its top ten account for approximately 18%. This sequence joins TRBV12-3 or TRBV12-4 and TRBJ2-7, with D possibly being TRBD2 (6 bases). The sample was CD8+ T cells from PBMCs. This TCR was recovered from a human donor in good health (CMV status not recorded). Some clones in this sample may be carry-over from other donors' samples. The CDR3 DNA follows: TGTGCCAGCAGTTTAGCGCAGGTGCGGGATTTTGGCGAGCAGTACTTC. Protein product: CASSLAQVRDFGEQYF.